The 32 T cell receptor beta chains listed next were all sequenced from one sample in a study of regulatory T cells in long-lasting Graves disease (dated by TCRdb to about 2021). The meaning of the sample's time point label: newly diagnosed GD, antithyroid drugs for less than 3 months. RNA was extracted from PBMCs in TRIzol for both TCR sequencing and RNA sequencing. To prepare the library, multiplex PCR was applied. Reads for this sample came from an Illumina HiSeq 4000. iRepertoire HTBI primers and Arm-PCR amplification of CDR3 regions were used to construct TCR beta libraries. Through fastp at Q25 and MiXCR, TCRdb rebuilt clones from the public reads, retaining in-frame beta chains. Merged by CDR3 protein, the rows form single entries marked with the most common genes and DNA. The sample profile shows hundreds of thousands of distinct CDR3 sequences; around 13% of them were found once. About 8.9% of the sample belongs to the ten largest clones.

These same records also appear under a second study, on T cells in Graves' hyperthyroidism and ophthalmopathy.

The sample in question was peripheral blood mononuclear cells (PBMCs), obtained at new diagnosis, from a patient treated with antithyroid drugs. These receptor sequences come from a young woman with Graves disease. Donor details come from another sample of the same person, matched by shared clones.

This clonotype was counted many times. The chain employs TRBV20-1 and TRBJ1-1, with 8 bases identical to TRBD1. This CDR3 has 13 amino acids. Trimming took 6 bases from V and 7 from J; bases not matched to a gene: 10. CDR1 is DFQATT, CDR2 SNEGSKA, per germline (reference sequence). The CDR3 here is CSAVQGVVGEAFF. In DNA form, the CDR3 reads TGCAGTGCCGTACAGGGGGTTGTCGGTGAAGCTTTCTTT.

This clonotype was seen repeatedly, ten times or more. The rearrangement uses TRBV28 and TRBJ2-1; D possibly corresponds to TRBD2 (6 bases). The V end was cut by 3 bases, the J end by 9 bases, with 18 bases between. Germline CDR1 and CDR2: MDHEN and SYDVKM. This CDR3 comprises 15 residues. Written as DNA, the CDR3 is TGTGCCAGCAGTTTTAGCGGCATTTTGATAGGTGAGCAGTTCTTC. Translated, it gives CASSFSGILIGEQFF.

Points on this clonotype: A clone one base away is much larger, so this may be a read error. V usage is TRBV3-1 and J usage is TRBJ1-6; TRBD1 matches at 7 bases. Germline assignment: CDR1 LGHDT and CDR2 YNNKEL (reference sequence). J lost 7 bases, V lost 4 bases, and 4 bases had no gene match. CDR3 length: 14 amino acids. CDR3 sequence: CASSPDRRNSPLHF. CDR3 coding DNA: TGTGCCAGCAGCCCGGACAGGAGGAATTCACCCCTCCACTTT. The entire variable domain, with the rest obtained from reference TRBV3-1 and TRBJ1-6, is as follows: DTAVSQTPKYLVTQMGNDKSIKCEQNLGHDTMYWYKQDSKKFLKIMFSYNNKELIINETVPNRFSPKSPDKAHLNLHINSLELGDSAVYFCASSPDRRNSPLHFGNGTRLTVT.

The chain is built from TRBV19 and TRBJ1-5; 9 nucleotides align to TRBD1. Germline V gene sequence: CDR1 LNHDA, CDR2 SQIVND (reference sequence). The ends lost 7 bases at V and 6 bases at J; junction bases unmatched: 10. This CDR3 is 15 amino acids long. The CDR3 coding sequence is TGTGCCAGTAACCGACAGGGGGAGGCTAGTCAGCCCCAGCATTTT. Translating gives CASNRQGEASQPQHF. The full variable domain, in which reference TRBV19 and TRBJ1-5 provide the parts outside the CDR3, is DGGITQSPKYLFRKEGQNVTLSCEQNLNHDAMYWYRQDPGQGLRLIYYSQIVNDFQKGDIAEGYSVSREKKESFPLTVTSAQKNPTAFYLCASNRQGEASQPQHFGDGTRLSIL.

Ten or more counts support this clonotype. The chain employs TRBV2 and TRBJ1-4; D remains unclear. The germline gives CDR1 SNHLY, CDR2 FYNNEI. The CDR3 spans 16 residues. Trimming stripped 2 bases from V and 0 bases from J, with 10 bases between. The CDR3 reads CASSERTTATNEKLFF. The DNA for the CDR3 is TGTGCCAGCAGTGAAAGAACAACCGCAACTAATGAAAAACTGTTTTTT. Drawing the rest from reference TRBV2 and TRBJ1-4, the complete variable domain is EPEVTQTPSHQVTQMGQEVILRCVPISNHLYFYWYRQILGQKVEFLVSFYNNEISEKSEIFDDQFSVERPDGSNFTLKIRSTKLEDSAMYFCASSERTTATNEKLFFGSGTQLSVL.

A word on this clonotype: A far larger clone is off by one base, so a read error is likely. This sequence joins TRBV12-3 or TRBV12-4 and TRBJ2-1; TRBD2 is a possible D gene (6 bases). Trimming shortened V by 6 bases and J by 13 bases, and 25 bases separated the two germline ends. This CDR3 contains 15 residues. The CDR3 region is CASSAFRRGSETQFF. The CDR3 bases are TGTGCCAGCAGCGCCTTCCGGAGGGGTAGTGAGACCCAGTTCTTC.

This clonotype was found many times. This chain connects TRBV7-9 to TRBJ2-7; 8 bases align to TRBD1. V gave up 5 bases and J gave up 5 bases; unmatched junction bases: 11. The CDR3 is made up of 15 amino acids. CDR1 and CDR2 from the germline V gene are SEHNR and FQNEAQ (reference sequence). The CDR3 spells CASSRPGTGLDEQYF. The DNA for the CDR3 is TGTGCCAGCAGCCGCCCCGGGACAGGCTTGGACGAGCAGTACTTC.

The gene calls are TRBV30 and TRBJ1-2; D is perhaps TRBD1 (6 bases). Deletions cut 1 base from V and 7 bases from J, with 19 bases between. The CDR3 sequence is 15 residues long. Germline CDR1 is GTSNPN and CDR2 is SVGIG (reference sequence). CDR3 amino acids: CAWSAEGVRGGGYTF. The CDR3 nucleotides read TGTGCCTGGAGTGCTGAGGGGGTTCGGGGGGGTGGCTACACCTTC. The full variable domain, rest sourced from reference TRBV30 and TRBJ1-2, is SQTIHQWPATLVQPVGSPLSLECTVEGTSNPNLYWYRQAAGRGLQLLFYSVGIGQISSEVPQNLSASRPQDRQFILSSKKLLLSDSGFYLCAWSAEGVRGGGYTFGSGTRLTVV.

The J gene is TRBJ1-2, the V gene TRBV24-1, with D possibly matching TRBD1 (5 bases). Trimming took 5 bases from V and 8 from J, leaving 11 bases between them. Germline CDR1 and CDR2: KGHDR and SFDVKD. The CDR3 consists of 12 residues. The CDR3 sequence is CATSGPRGGYTF. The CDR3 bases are TGTGCCACCAGTGGGCCAAGGGGCGGCTACACCTTC.

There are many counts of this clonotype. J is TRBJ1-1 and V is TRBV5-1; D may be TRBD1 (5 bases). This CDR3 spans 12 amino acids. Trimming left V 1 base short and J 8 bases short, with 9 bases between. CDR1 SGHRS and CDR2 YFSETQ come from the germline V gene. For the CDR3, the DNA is TGCGCCAGCAGCTTGTCGGGGCGGGAAGCTTTCTTT. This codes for CASSLSGREAFF. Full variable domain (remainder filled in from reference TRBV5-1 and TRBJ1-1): KAGVTQTPRYLIKTRGQQVTLSCSPISGHRSVSWYQQTPGQGLQFLFEYFSETQRNKGNFPGRFSGRQFSNSRSEMNVSTLELGDSALYLCASSLSGREAFFGQGTRLTVV.

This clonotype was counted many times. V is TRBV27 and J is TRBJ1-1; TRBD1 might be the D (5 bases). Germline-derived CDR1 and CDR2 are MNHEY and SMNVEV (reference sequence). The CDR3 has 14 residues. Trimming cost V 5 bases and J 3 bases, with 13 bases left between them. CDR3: CASSPHRSYTEAFF. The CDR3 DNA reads TGTGCCAGCAGTCCGCACAGGAGTTACACTGAAGCTTTCTTT.

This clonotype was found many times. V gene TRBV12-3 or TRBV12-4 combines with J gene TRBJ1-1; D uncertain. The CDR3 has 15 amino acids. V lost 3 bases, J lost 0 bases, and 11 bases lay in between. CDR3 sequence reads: CASSFFSSMNTEAFF. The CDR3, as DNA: TGTGCCAGCAGTTTTTTTTCCAGCATGAACACTGAAGCTTTCTTT.

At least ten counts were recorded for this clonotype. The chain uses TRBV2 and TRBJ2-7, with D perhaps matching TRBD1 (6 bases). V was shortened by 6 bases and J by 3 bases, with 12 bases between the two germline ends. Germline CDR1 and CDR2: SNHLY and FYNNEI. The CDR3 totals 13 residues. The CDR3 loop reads CASSGQKFYEQYF. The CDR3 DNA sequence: TGTGCCAGCAGCGGACAGAAATTCTACGAGCAGTACTTC.

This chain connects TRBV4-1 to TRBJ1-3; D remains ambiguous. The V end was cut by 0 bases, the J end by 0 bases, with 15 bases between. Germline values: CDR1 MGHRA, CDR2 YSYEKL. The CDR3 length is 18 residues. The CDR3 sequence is CASSQDYYQTHSGNTIYF. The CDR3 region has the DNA TGCGCCAGCAGCCAAGATTATTACCAAACACACTCTGGAAACACCATATATTTT.

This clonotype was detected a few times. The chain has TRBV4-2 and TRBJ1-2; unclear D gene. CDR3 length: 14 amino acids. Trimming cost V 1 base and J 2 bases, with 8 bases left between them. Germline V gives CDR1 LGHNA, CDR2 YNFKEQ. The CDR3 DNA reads TGTGCCAGCAGCCAAGCTCAGCTAAACTATGGCTACACCTTC. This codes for CASSQAQLNYGYTF.

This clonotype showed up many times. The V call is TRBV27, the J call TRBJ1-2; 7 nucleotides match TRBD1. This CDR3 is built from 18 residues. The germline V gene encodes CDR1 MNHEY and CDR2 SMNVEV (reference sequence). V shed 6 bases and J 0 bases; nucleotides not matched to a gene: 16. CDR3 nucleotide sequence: TGTGCCAGCAGCCCCAACCCGGACAGGACGACCACTAACTATGGCTACACCTTC. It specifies CASSPNPDRTTTNYGYTF.

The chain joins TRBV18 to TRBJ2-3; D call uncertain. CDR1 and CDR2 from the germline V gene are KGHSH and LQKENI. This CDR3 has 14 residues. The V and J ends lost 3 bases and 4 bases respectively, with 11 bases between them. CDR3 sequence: CASSPPADADTQYF. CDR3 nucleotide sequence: TGTGCCAGCTCACCTCCCGCGGACGCAGATACGCAGTATTTT.

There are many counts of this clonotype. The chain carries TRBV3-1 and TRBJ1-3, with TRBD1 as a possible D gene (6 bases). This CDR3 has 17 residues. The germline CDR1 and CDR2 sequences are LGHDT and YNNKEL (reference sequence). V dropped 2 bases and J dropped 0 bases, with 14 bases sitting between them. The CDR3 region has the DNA TGTGCCAGCAGCCAACGCAGAACAGGGTTCTCTGGAAACACCATATATTTT. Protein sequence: CASSQRRTGFSGNTIYF.

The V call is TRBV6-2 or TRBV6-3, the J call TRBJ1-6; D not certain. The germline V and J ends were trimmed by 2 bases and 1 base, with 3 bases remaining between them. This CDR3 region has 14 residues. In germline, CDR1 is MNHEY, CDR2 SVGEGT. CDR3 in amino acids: CASSYGSYNSPLHF. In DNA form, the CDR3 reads TGTGCCAGCAGTTACGGTTCCTATAATTCACCCCTCCACTTT.

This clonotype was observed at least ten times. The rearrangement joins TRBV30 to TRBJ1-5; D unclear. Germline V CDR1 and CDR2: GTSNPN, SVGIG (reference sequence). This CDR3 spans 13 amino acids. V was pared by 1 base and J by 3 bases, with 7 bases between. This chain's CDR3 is CAWSGGANQPQHF. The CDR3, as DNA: TGTGCCTGGAGTGGAGGCGCCAATCAGCCCCAGCATTTT.

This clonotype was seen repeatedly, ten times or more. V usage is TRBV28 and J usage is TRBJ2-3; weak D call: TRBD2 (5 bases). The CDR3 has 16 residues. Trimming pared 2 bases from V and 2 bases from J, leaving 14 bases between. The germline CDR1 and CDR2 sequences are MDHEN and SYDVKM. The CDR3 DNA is TGTGCCAGCAGTTTAGGTCCGGGATACAACACAGATACGCAGTATTTT. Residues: CASSLGPGYNTDTQYF.

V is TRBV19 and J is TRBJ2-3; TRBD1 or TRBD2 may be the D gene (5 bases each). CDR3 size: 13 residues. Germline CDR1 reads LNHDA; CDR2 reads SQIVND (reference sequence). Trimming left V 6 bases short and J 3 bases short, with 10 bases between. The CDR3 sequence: CASSRERTDTQYF. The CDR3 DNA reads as TGTGCCAGTAGCAGGGAGAGAACAGATACGCAGTATTTT.

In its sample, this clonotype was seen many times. The CDR3 here is CASSHTSGSSYNEQFF. The DNA for the CDR3 is TGTGCCAGCAGCCATACTAGCGGGTCGTCCTACAATGAGCAGTTCTTC. The chain couples TRBV6-2 or TRBV6-3 to TRBJ2-1; TRBD2 matches 9 bases. Germline-derived CDR1 and CDR2 are MNHEY and SVGEGT. This CDR3 region has 16 residues. The V segment lost 6 bases and the J segment 1 base; nucleotides outside the gene matches: 7.

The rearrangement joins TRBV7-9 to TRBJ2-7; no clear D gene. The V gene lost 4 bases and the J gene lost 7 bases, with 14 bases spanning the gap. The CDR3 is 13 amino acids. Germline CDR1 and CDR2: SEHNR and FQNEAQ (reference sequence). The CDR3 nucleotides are TGTGCCAGCAGCTCAGGTGGAGCTAATGAGCAGTACTTC. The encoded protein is CASSSGGANEQYF.

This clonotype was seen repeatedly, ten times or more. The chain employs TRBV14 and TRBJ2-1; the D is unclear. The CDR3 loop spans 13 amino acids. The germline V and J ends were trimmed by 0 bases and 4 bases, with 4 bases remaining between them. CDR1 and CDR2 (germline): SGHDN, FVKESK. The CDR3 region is CASSQDRYNEQFF. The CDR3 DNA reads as TGTGCCAGCAGCCAAGACCGATACAATGAGCAGTTCTTC.

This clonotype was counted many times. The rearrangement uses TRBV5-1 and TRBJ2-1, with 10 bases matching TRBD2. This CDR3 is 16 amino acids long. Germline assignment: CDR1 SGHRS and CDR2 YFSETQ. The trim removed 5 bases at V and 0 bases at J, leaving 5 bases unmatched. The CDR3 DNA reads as TGCGCCAGCAGGCATACTAGCGGGATCTCCTACAATGAGCAGTTCTTC. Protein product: CASRHTSGISYNEQFF.

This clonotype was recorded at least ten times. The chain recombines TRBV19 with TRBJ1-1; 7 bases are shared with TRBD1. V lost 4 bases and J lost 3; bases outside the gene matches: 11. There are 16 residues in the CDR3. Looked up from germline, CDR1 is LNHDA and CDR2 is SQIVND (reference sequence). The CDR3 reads CASSNRGGGPYTEAFF. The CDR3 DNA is TGTGCCAGTAGTAACAGGGGAGGGGGGCCTTACACTGAAGCTTTCTTT.

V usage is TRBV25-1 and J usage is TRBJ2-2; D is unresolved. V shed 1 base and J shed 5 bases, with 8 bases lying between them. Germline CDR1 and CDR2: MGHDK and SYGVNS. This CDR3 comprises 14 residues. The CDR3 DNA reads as TGTGCCAGCAGTGAATCTGGTGAAACCGGGGAGCTGTTTTTT. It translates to CASSESGETGELFF. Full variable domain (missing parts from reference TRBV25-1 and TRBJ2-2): EADIYQTPRYLVIGTGKKITLECSQTMGHDKMYWYQQDPGMELHLIHYSYGVNSTEKGDLSSESTVSRIRTEHFPLTLESARPSHTSQYLCASSESGETGELFFGEGSRLTVL.

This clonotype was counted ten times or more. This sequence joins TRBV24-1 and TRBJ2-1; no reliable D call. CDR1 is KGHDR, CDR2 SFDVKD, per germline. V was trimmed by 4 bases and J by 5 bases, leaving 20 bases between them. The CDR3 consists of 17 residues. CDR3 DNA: TGTGCCACCAGTGACAAACCAATAGGAGTAGTCCACAATGAGCAGTTCTTC. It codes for CATSDKPIGVVHNEQFF.

CDR3: CASSQELAGNYEQYF. The DNA of the CDR3 is TGTGCCAGCAGCCAAGAGCTAGCGGGGAACTACGAGCAGTACTTC. The genes are TRBV4-2 and TRBJ2-7, with 9 bases that match TRBD2. This CDR3 region has 15 residues. V was clipped by 0 bases and J by 3 bases; unmatched bases: 3. Germline CDR1 and CDR2: LGHNA and YNFKEQ.

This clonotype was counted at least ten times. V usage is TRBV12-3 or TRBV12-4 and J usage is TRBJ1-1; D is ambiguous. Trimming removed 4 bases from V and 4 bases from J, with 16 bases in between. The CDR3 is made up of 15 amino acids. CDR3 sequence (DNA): TGTGCCAGCAGTTCTCCCAGCGCAGGTAGCACTGAAGCTTTCTTT. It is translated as CASSSPSAGSTEAFF.

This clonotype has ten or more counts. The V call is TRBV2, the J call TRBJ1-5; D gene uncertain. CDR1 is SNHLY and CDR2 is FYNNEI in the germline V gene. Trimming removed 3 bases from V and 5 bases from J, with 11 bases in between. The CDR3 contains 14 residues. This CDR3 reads CASSDRTSYQPQHF. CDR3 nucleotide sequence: TGTGCCAGCAGTGATCGAACCAGCTATCAGCCCCAGCATTTT.